This entry lists 31 T cell receptor beta chains sequenced from one sample in a study of blood T cell repertoires in COVID-19. TCRdb's table, derived via immunoSEQ multiplex PCR, lists solely in-frame clones and lacks some. The table has approximately 210,000 clones, around 80% seen once. The sample consisted of PBMCs or T cells enriched from blood (not recorded which). Every receptor here comes from a man aged 40-49 years who had recovered from COVID-19.

The chain employs TRBV9 and TRBJ1-3; D ambiguous. CDR1 and CDR2 (germline): SGDLS, YYNGEE. Trimming left V 2 bases short and J 0 bases short, with 9 bases between. The CDR3 is 15 residues long. The CDR3 reads CASSVDGFSGNTIYF. For the CDR3, the DNA is TGTGCCAGCAGCGTCGATGGCTTCTCTGGAAACACCATATATTTT.

The chain uses TRBV3-1 (or the pseudogene TRBV3-2) and TRBJ1-3; possible D gene TRBD1, 5 bases. The CDR3 is 13 amino acids. CDR1 and CDR2 from the germline V gene are LGHDT and YNNKEL (reference sequence). The V end lost 5 bases, the J end lost 8 bases, and 13 bases lay between the germline ends. DNA of the CDR3: TGTGCCAGCAGCGCACGGGGGGGAGACACCATATATTTT. Protein product: CASSARGGDTIYF.

This chain connects TRBV24-1 to TRBJ1-2, with 7 bases aligning to TRBD1. The length of the CDR3 is 14 residues. J lost 4 bases, V lost 5 bases, and 6 bases had no gene match. Germline CDR1 KGHDR, CDR2 SFDVKD. CDR3 nucleotide sequence: TGTGCCACCAGTGTCCAACAGGGGACCTATGGCTACACCTTC. Amino acid sequence: CATSVQQGTYGYTF.

This rearrangement joins TRBV27 to TRBJ1-3, with D maybe TRBD1 (6 bases). CDR1 is MNHEY, CDR2 SMNVEV, per germline (reference sequence). Trimming cost V 7 bases and J 0 bases, with 10 bases left between them. The CDR3 covers 14 residues. The CDR3 sequence: CASKGTHSGNTIYF. For the CDR3, the DNA is TGTGCCAGCAAGGGGACACACTCTGGAAACACCATATATTTT.

V usage is TRBV5-4 and J usage is TRBJ2-1, with TRBD1 matching over 8 bases. CDR3 length equals 14 residues. Germline V gene data show CDR1 as SGHNT and CDR2 as YYREEE (reference sequence). With V trimmed by 1 base and J by 10 bases, 7 bases remained unmatched. CDR3 bases: TGTGCCAGCAGCTTGTCCCAGGGGGCAGGGGAGCAGTTCTTC. Protein: CASSLSQGAGEQFF.

The gene calls are TRBV7-8 and TRBJ1-1, with no clear D. The V end was cut by 5 bases, the J end by 0 bases, with 4 bases between. Germline assignment: CDR1 SGHVS and CDR2 FQNEAQ. CDR3 size: 12 residues. CDR3 DNA sequence: TGTGCCAGCAGCCTATTGAACACTGAAGCTTTCTTT. Protein sequence: CASSLLNTEAFF.

The chain links TRBV7-2 to TRBJ2-3, with D possibly TRBD2 on 6 matching bases. This CDR3 has 15 amino acids. Trimming pared 4 bases from V and 3 bases from J, leaving 14 bases between. Germline V CDR1 and CDR2: SGHTA, FQGNSA. The CDR3 DNA is TGTGCCAGCAGCTCCGGGACTCGGGGGACAGATACGCAGTATTTT. Its translation is CASSSGTRGTDTQYF.

V is TRBV28 and J is TRBJ1-3, with a tentative D call TRBD1 (5 bases). Trimming left V 6 bases short and J 0 bases short, with 9 bases between. Per the germline V gene, CDR1 is MDHEN and CDR2 is SYDVKM. This CDR3 region has 14 residues. The DNA for the CDR3 is TGTGCCAGCAGCTCAGGGTTCTCTGGAAACACCATATATTTT. This sequence encodes CASSSGFSGNTIYF.

V is TRBV7-9 and J is TRBJ1-5, with TRBD1 identical over 8 bases. Losses at the gene ends were 4 bases for V and 7 bases for J; bases not matched to a gene: 6. This CDR3 has 14 amino acids. The germline V gene encodes CDR1 SEHNR and CDR2 FQNEAQ (reference sequence). CDR3 sequence: CASSSTGGTQPQHF. CDR3 bases: TGTGCCAGCAGCTCAACAGGGGGAACCCAGCCCCAGCATTTT. The whole variable domain, filled in from reference TRBV7-9 and TRBJ1-5, reads DTGVSQNPRHKITKRGQNVTFRCDPISEHNRLYWYRQTLGQGPEFLTYFQNEAQLEKSRLLSDRFSAERPKGSFSTLEIQRTEQGDSAMYLCASSSTGGTQPQHFGDGTRLSIL.

V and J are TRBV3-1 (or the pseudogene TRBV3-2) and TRBJ1-2; the match to TRBD1 covers 11 bases. The CDR3 runs 16 residues. Germline CDR1 LGHDT, CDR2 YNNKEL (reference sequence). V trimming: 2 bases; J trimming: 4 bases; junction bases outside the gene matches: 6. Here the CDR3 DNA reads TGTGCCAGCAGCCAAACGCGGACAGGGGGCGGCTATGGCTACACCTTC. Protein: CASSQTRTGGGYGYTF.

The chain couples TRBV4-3 to TRBJ2-2, with D unresolved. V was shortened by 1 base and J by 6 bases, with 3 bases between the two germline ends. In germline, CDR1 is LGHNA, CDR2 YSLEER. This CDR3 is 12 amino acids long. CDR3 amino acids: CASSQVAGELFF. The CDR3 DNA reads TGCGCCAGCAGCCAAGTAGCCGGGGAGCTGTTTTTT.

V gene TRBV2 combines with J gene TRBJ2-7, with 11 bases fitting TRBD2. Germline V lookup: CDR1 SNHLY, CDR2 FYNNEI. V gave up 5 bases and J gave up 12 bases; unmatched junction bases: 12. The CDR3 loop spans 14 amino acids. Here the CDR3 DNA reads TGTGCCAGCAGTACTGGCACTAGCGGGGGCCTTCGGTACTTC. Translating gives CASSTGTSGGLRYF.

CDR3 coding DNA: TGTGCCAGCACCCCTCCGGGGGATAATGAAAAACTGTTTTTT. This translates into CASTPPGDNEKLFF. The chain combines TRBV7-9 with TRBJ1-4; weak D call: TRBD1 (5 bases). Germline assignment: CDR1 SEHNR and CDR2 FQNEAQ (reference sequence). This CDR3 region has 14 residues. V lost 7 bases and J lost 4, with 13 bases in between.

This rearrangement joins TRBV30 to TRBJ2-1, with D possibly being TRBD1 (5 bases). The ends were cut back, 2 bases at V and 0 bases at J, with 11 bases in the middle. This CDR3 has 15 residues. Germline CDR1 and CDR2: GTSNPN and SVGIG (reference sequence). DNA for the CDR3: TGTGCCTGGAGTAAGGGGCTCACCTCCTACAATGAGCAGTTCTTC. Translated: CAWSKGLTSYNEQFF.

The rearrangement links TRBV5-1 to TRBJ2-7; D might be TRBD1 (5 bases). Trimming took off 9 bases at V and 0 bases at J, with 16 bases between the two ends. The germline V gene encodes CDR1 SGHRS and CDR2 YFSETQ. The CDR3 extends over 14 amino acids. CDR3 in amino acids: CATPRQPSSYEQYF. CDR3 nucleotide sequence: TGCGCCACTCCACGACAGCCTAGCTCCTACGAGCAGTACTTC.

The genes are TRBV7-6 and TRBJ1-4; 7 bases agree with TRBD1. The CDR3 has 15 residues. V lost 5 bases and J lost 1; bases outside the gene matches: 4. From germline, CDR1 is SGHVS and CDR2 FNYEAQ. The CDR3 DNA sequence: TGTGCCAGCAGCACGAGACAGGGAACTAATGAAAAACTGTTTTTT. Protein product: CASSTRQGTNEKLFF.

The chain links TRBV29-1 to TRBJ1-2, with TRBD1 identical over 10 bases. Germline lookup yields CDR1 SQVTM and CDR2 ANQGSEA. V trimming: 6 bases; J trimming: 7 bases; junction bases outside the gene matches: 14. The CDR3 runs to 15 residues. CDR3 loop: CSVTTGTGDSAGYTF. For the CDR3, the DNA is TGCAGCGTCACAACCGGGACAGGGGATTCGGCTGGCTACACCTTC.

The CDR3 reads CASSLYKQETQYF. CDR3 nucleotide sequence: TGTGCCAGCAGTTTATACAAACAAGAGACCCAGTACTTC. V and J are TRBV27 and TRBJ2-5; D is unclear. Germline loops: CDR1 MNHEY, CDR2 SMNVEV (reference sequence). The CDR3 contains 13 residues. The V end was cut by 1 base, the J end by 2 bases, with 5 bases between.

V gene TRBV10-3 combines with J gene TRBJ2-3; 8 positions match TRBD1. The trim removed 3 bases at V and 3 bases at J, leaving 8 bases unmatched. There are 16 residues in the CDR3. Germline CDR1 ENHRY, CDR2 SYGVKD. The CDR3 loop reads CAISDGDRMVTDTQYF. In DNA, the CDR3 is TGTGCCATCAGTGATGGGGACAGGATGGTGACAGATACGCAGTATTTT.

This clone was seen once. The rearrangement joins TRBV9 to TRBJ2-2; 11 nucleotides line up with TRBD2. V dropped 3 bases and J dropped 6; count of bases not matched to a gene: 7. This CDR3 contains 16 residues. Germline V gene lookup returns CDR1 SGDLS and CDR2 YYNGEE. The CDR3 DNA follows: TGTGCCAGCAGCGCCATAGCGGGAGGGCCCGCCGGGGAGCTGTTTTTT. This gives the protein CASSAIAGGPAGELFF.

The chain uses TRBV4-2 and TRBJ1-4, with D perhaps TRBD1 (6 bases). With 1 base removed from V and 7 bases from J, the gap between germline ends came to 10 bases. Per germline, CDR1 LGHNA and CDR2 YNFKEQ. The CDR3 has 14 amino acids. The CDR3 nucleotides read TGTGCCAGCAGCCAAGGGCAGGGGCCTGAAAAACTGTTTTTT. Protein product: CASSQGQGPEKLFF.

This clone was counted a single time. The chain carries TRBV24-1 and TRBJ2-1; D is possibly TRBD1 (6 bases). The germline V gene has CDR1 KGHDR and CDR2 SFDVKD. The CDR3 sequence is 16 residues long. V lost 5 bases and J 0 bases, leaving 13 bases between the germline ends. The CDR3 is CATSGLTGLSYNEQFF. The CDR3 nucleotides are TGTGCCACCAGTGGACTGACAGGACTCTCCTACAATGAGCAGTTCTTC.

V usage is TRBV7-6 and J usage is TRBJ1-5; no clear D gene. Trimming pared 0 bases from V and 4 bases from J, leaving 10 bases between. The CDR3 sequence is 15 residues long. Germline V CDR1 and CDR2: SGHVS, FNYEAQ. CDR3 sequence reads: CASSLATTGNQPQHF. Here the CDR3 DNA reads TGTGCCAGCAGCTTAGCGACCACCGGGAATCAGCCCCAGCATTTT. Full variable domain (remainder filled in from reference TRBV7-6 and TRBJ1-5): GAGVSQSPRYKVTKRGQDVALRCDPISGHVSLYWYRQALGQGPEFLTYFNYEAQQDKSGLPNDRFSAERPEGSISTLTIQRTEQRDSAMYRCASSLATTGNQPQHFGDGTRLSIL.

This clone was observed a handful of times. This sequence joins TRBV4-1 and TRBJ2-3; D perhaps matches TRBD2 (5 bases). CDR3 size: 15 residues. Trimming removed 4 bases from V and 1 base from J, with 12 bases in between. The germline gives CDR1 MGHRA, CDR2 YSYEKL. CDR3: CASSRSGSGTDTQYF. The CDR3 region has the DNA TGCGCCAGCAGCCGGAGCGGAAGTGGCACAGATACGCAGTATTTT.

This chain joins TRBV18 and TRBJ1-3; no clear D. The CDR3 totals 14 residues. V was pared by 3 bases and J by 3 bases, with 9 bases between. Germline CDR1 KGHSH, CDR2 LQKENI. The DNA for the CDR3 is TGTGCCAGCTCACCTTCCCTATATGGAAACACCATATATTTT. Encoded protein: CASSPSLYGNTIYF.

The genes are TRBV5-8 and TRBJ1-1; 8 bases line up with TRBD1. The trim removed 0 bases at V and 3 bases at J, leaving 1 base unmatched. CDR1 and CDR2 (germline): SGHTS, YDEGEE. The CDR3 runs 14 residues. The CDR3 nucleotides are TGTGCCAGCAGCTTGGACAGGGGGGACACTGAAGCTTTCTTT. Residues: CASSLDRGDTEAFF.

This chain links TRBV12-5 with TRBJ1-5, with no clear D. Germline V gene lookup returns CDR1 LGHNT and CDR2 FRNRAP. V was clipped by 7 bases and J by 6 bases, with 13 bases between them. The CDR3 length is 13 residues. The CDR3 DNA reads as TGTGCTAGTGCCATGGAGGCGGGTCAGCCCCAGCATTTT. This codes for CASAMEAGQPQHF. Combining the CDR3 with reference TRBV12-5 and TRBJ1-5 gives the whole variable domain DARVTQTPRHKVTEMGQEVTMRCQPILGHNTVFWYRQTMMQGLELLAYFRNRAPLDDSGMPKDRFSAEMPDATLATLKIQPSEPRDSAVYFCASAMEAGQPQHFGDGTRLSIL.

The CDR3 DNA sequence: TGTGCCAGCAGCTTAACAGGGTTGGTCTACGAGCAGTACTTC. It is translated as CASSLTGLVYEQYF. This chain connects TRBV7-2 to TRBJ2-7; a weak D match, TRBD1 (6 bases). With 2 bases removed from V and 3 bases from J, the gap between germline ends came to 11 bases. Germline loops: CDR1 SGHTA, CDR2 FQGNSA. The length of the CDR3 is 14 residues.

This sequence joins TRBV9 and TRBJ2-1, with TRBD1 matching over 10 bases. The junction had 11 bases not matched to a gene; V was cut back by 2 bases and J by 6 bases. CDR3 length equals 17 residues. From germline, CDR1 is SGDLS and CDR2 YYNGEE. CDR3 DNA: TGTGCCAGCAGCGTTACCGGGACAGGGGTTGCGAGCAATGAGCAGTTCTTC. Translation: CASSVTGTGVASNEQFF.

The chain links TRBV15 to TRBJ2-7, with 7 positions matching TRBD2. The CDR3 extends over 15 amino acids. The junction had 7 bases not matched to a gene; V was cut back by 1 base and J by 4 bases. Germline V CDR1 and CDR2: LNHNV, YYDKDF (reference sequence). CDR3 in amino acids: CATSRVLSGKYEQYF. In DNA form, the CDR3 reads TGTGCCACCAGCAGAGTTTTGAGCGGGAAATACGAGCAGTACTTC.

Here the CDR3 reads CASSSPSQGTEAFF. CDR3 sequence (DNA): TGTGCCAGCAGTTCGCCTTCACAGGGTACTGAAGCTTTCTTT. The chain recombines TRBV6-5 with TRBJ1-1; TRBD1 might be the D (6 bases). V was clipped by 4 bases and J by 5 bases, with 14 bases between them. Germline CDR1 MNHEY, CDR2 SVGAGI. This CDR3 comprises 14 residues.